This T cell receptor beta chain was captured in a study of regulatory T cells in long-lasting Graves disease. Looking at the study overall: Positivity for TSH receptor antibodies plus over 5 years of antithyroid drugs meant persistent Graves' disease. Findings and caveats of the study: Persistent patients shared more public clonotypes (2,741) than newly diagnosed patients (roughly 960).

As for this clonotype: No antigen is known for it.

With iRepertoire HTBI primers and Arm-PCR of CDR3 regions, TCR beta libraries were built. One entry per CDR3 protein results from TCRdb running MiXCR on the multiplex PCR reads. In the table there are 650,000 to 700,000 distinct CDR3 sequences, about 30% of which are singletons. Time point described: persistent/refractory GD, antithyroid drugs over 5 years with positive TRAb. The TCR library was made from RNA extracted from PBMCs. The EDTA tubes were filled with about 10 milliliters of drawn peripheral blood. This CDR3 is built from 14 residues. The V and J ends lost 3 bases and 3 bases, in that order; junction bases with no gene match: 4. CDR1 SNHLY and CDR2 FYNNEI come from the germline V gene.

The chain joins TRBV2 to TRBJ1-2; 7 positions agree with TRBD1. The sequencing used peripheral blood mononuclear cells (PBMCs), collected when the disease was refractory, from a patient treated with antithyroid drugs. This TCR was recovered from a female donor with Graves disease. The CDR3: CASSDRGVDYGYTF. For the CDR3, the DNA is TGTGCCAGCAGTGACAGGGGGGTAGACTATGGCTACACCTTC.